A single T cell receptor beta chain is shown here with its context. Its target is not known. Study-wide findings and caveats: The TCR gene usage of tumor memory CD4+ T cells clustered together with blood and lymph node memory CD4+ cells and with lymph node naive CD4+ cells. Tumor Tregs overlapped most with tumor, then blood, naive CD4+ cells.

Full-length variable regions came from constant-region reverse primers plus semi-nested Nested Universal Primer A PCR. A single record per CDR3 protein comes from TCRdb applying MiXCR to the 5' RACE reads. The sample has about 50,000 distinct CDR3 sequences; about 28% are singletons. Purified naive CD4+ T cells were depleted of CD25+ Tregs. The source is a female donor with breast cancer. Input material: naive CD4+ T cells sorted from blood. Subset specified: naive CD4+ T cells, CD4+CD45RA+CD25-.

CDR3 loop: CASKQGDGYTF. In DNA, the CDR3 is TGTGCCAGTAAACAGGGCGATGGCTACACCTTC. V gene TRBV19 combines with J gene TRBJ1-2; tentative D call: TRBD1 (6 bases). The CDR3 length is 11 residues. Germline assignment: CDR1 LNHDA and CDR2 SQIVND (reference sequence). V was clipped by 7 bases and J by 6 bases, with 9 bases between them.